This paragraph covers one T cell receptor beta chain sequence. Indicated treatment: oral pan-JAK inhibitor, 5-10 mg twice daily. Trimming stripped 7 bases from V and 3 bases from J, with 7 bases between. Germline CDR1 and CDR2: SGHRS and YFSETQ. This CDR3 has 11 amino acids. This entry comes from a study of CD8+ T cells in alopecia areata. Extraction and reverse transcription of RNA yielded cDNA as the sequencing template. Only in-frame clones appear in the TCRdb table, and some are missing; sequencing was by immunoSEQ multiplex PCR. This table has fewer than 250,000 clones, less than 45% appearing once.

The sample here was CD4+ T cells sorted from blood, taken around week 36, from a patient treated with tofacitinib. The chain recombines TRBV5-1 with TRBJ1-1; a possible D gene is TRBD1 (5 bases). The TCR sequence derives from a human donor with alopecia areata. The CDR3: CASVGHTEAFF. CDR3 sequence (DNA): TGCGCCAGCGTGGGGCACACTGAAGCTTTCTTT.